The clone carrying this T cell receptor (beta chain) was detected only a few times. The target antigen is unknown. This sample is part of a study of T-cell memory formation after mild COVID-19. General study points: Contracting clones from day 15 to 85 had balanced CD4/CD8; later expanders favoured CD4+. Most CD4+ clones that shrank were in CM and EM, while CD8+ ones turned up in EMRA. Whether second-wave clones peaking at day 37 were SARS-CoV-2 specific went unconfirmed.

MiXCR, run by TCRdb on the 5' RACE reads, gives a single entry per CDR3 protein. Of under 250,000 distinct CDR3 sequences listed, 7.5% to 10% are singletons. Trimming pared 0 bases from V and 4 bases from J, leaving 9 bases between. Germline CDR1 and CDR2: MNHEY and SVGEGT. The CDR3 contains 15 residues. The gene calls are TRBV6-2 or TRBV6-3 and TRBJ2-2; perhaps TRBD2 as D (7 bases). Sequenced: PBMCs or a T cell subset sorted from them (not recorded which). This clonotype was obtained from a man between 18 and 35 years old who had mild COVID-19 (a few samples of this study predate the infection). Cell type and time point are not known. Here the CDR3 DNA reads TGTGCCAGCAGTTACTCTGGGGGGGCCACCGGGGAGCTGTTTTTT. It specifies CASSYSGGATGELFF.